These 26 T cell receptor beta chains were all obtained from the same sample, sequenced in a study of STAT3 mutations in large granular lymphocyte leukemia (dated 2019 in TCRdb). The library came from the immunoSEQ multiplex PCR assay. Not all clones reach the TCRdb copy of this immuneACCESS table, which keeps in-frame sequences only. Checked studies attribute under half of the gap to unresolved V genes and leave the rest unexplained. This sample lists some 30,000 clones; 86% were detected once. The ten largest make up about 13% of the sample. Paper-wide results and their limitations: At least one immunodominant TCRbeta clonotype was present in every T-LGLL patient, and multiple immunodominant subclonotypes appeared in about half of the T-LGLL patients.

These receptors' antigens are unknown. Sequencing was done on a sample of peripheral blood mononuclear cells. The receptors stem from a man aged 60 to 75 with T-cell large granular lymphocyte leukemia. Some clones in this sample may be carry-over from other donors' samples. The age is the age at diagnosis.

The J gene is TRBJ2-7, the V gene TRBV28; D gene ambiguous. The CDR3 has 13 amino acids. Germline CDR1 reads MDHEN; CDR2 reads SYDVKM. V was cut by 8 bases and J by 5 bases, with 16 bases left in between. CDR3 DNA sequence: TGTGCCAGCTTTTCCGGTGGCCTGGACGAGCAGTACTTC. Its protein is CASFSGGLDEQYF.

The chain uses TRBV5-1 and TRBJ2-7; D may be TRBD1 (5 bases). The CDR3 is 15 residues long. V shed 3 bases and J shed 0 bases, with 13 bases lying between them. Germline V gene lookup returns CDR1 SGHRS and CDR2 YFSETQ. CDR3 nucleotide sequence: TGCGCCAGCAGCTCAAGACAGTCGCCCTCCTACGAGCAGTACTTC. It codes for CASSSRQSPSYEQYF.

This clone came up once. V usage is TRBV5-1 and J usage is TRBJ1-4; D is ambiguous. V was trimmed by 0 bases and J by 5 bases, leaving 5 bases between them. Per the germline V gene, CDR1 is SGHRS and CDR2 is YFSETQ. CDR3 length: 13 residues. Here the CDR3 reads CASSLARNEKLFF. CDR3 sequence (DNA): TGCGCCAGCAGCTTGGCCAGGAATGAAAAACTGTTTTTT.

The rearrangement joins TRBV5-1 to TRBJ2-7, with D perhaps TRBD2 (6 bases). This CDR3 region has 16 residues. Per the germline V gene, CDR1 is SGHRS and CDR2 is YFSETQ. V lost 1 base and J 7 bases, leaving 21 bases between the germline ends. As DNA, the CDR3 is TGCGCCAGCAGCTTGTTAGGGAGGCGGGACTCGGGGGAGCAGTACTTC. Its protein is CASSLLGRRDSGEQYF.

Only one count was recorded for this clone. The gene calls are TRBV4-3 and TRBJ2-7; unclear D gene. The CDR3 has 15 residues. Trimming removed 0 bases from V and 2 bases from J, with 11 bases in between. The V gene's germline CDR1 is LGHNA and CDR2 YSLEER. The CDR3 DNA reads as TGCGCCAGCAGCCAAGATGTGACGGTACCCTACGAGCAGTACTTC. It yields the protein CASSQDVTVPYEQYF.

This rearrangement joins TRBV28 to TRBJ2-7; D might be TRBD2 (6 bases). Germline V lookup: CDR1 MDHEN, CDR2 SYDVKM. V was clipped by 5 bases and J by 2 bases, with 13 bases between them. The CDR3 is made up of 14 amino acids. CDR3 sequence: CASSNHGGAYEQYF. CDR3 sequence (DNA): TGTGCCAGCAGTAATCACGGGGGTGCCTACGAGCAGTACTTC.

This rearrangement joins TRBV4-2 to TRBJ2-3; TRBD2 aligns across 7 bases. Germline lookup yields CDR1 LGHNA and CDR2 YNFKEQ. Trimming at V came to 6 bases and at J to 2 bases, leaving 14 bases not matched to a gene. The CDR3 covers 17 residues. The CDR3 loop is CASSPTPSGTYTDTQYF. CDR3 DNA: TGTGCCAGCAGTCCCACCCCCAGCGGGACTTACACAGATACGCAGTATTTT.

This clone was seen a few times. The genes are TRBV6-5 and TRBJ2-7; 11 bases agree with TRBD2. The CDR3 sequence is 13 residues long. The junction had 5 bases not matched to a gene; V was cut back by 10 bases and J by 3 bases. CDR1 is MNHEY, CDR2 SVGAGI, per germline. CDR3 in amino acids: CATRLAGIYEQYF. The CDR3 coding sequence is TGTGCCACCCGACTAGCGGGGATCTACGAGCAGTACTTC.

V is TRBV25-1 and J is TRBJ2-7; D gene ambiguous. The germline V gene has CDR1 MGHDK and CDR2 SYGVNS. The CDR3 runs 13 residues. V was pared by 7 bases and J by 2 bases, with 12 bases between. In DNA, the CDR3 is TGTGCCAGCACATCGAATCCGGCCTACGAGCAGTACTTC. Translation: CASTSNPAYEQYF.

CDR3 coding DNA: TGTGCCAGCTCCCAAACCGGGACTAGCGGCAATAGGTGGGAGACCCAGTACTTC. This sequence encodes CASSQTGTSGNRWETQYF. This chain uses TRBV18 with TRBJ2-5; the match to TRBD2 covers 11 bases. This CDR3 region has 18 residues. With V trimmed by 6 bases and J by 5 bases, 17 bases remained unmatched. CDR1 and CDR2 from the germline V gene are KGHSH and LQKENI.

The chain joins TRBV5-1 to TRBJ1-4; 7 nucleotides agree with TRBD1. CDR3 length equals 14 residues. Germline CDR1 and CDR2: SGHRS and YFSETQ. Trimming removed 0 bases from V and 7 bases from J; junction bases left unmatched: 3. CDR3 in amino acids: CASSLETGREKLFF. The CDR3 coding sequence is TGCGCCAGCAGCTTGGAGACAGGGCGTGAAAAACTGTTTTTT.

The chain carries TRBV18 and TRBJ2-1; D unresolved. V shed 3 bases and J shed 6 bases, with 12 bases lying between them. The CDR3 length is 14 residues. Germline CDR1 KGHSH, CDR2 LQKENI. CDR3 in DNA: TGTGCCAGCTCACCTTTAGCCCCCTCCAATGAGCAGTTCTTC. This translates into CASSPLAPSNEQFF.

The chain employs TRBV13 and TRBJ2-1, with D maybe TRBD2 (6 bases). The V gene's germline CDR1 is PRHDT and CDR2 FYEKMQ (reference sequence). The CDR3 runs 12 residues. Trimming stripped 6 bases from V and 7 bases from J, with 10 bases between. The CDR3 loop reads CASSSGLNEQFF. The CDR3 region has the DNA TGTGCCAGCAGTTCGGGACTTAATGAGCAGTTCTTC. The full variable domain, with the rest looked up from reference TRBV13 and TRBJ2-1, is AAGVIQSPRHLIKEKRETATLKCYPIPRHDTVYWYQQGPGQDPQFLISFYEKMQSDKGSIPDRFSAQQFSDYHSELNMSSLELGDSALYFCASSSGLNEQFFGPGTRLTVL.

The V gene is TRBV7-2, the J gene TRBJ2-7; D possibly corresponds to TRBD1 (6 bases). This CDR3 spans 14 amino acids. CDR1 is SGHTA, CDR2 FQGNSA, per germline. Trimming removed 5 bases from V and 1 base from J, with 12 bases in between. The CDR3 region is CASSLRTASYEQYF. The CDR3 bases are TGTGCCAGCAGCCTTAGGACAGCTTCCTACGAGCAGTACTTC.

The chain recombines TRBV20-1 with TRBJ1-1; D is unclear. Germline V gene sequence: CDR1 DFQATT, CDR2 SNEGSKA (reference sequence). V was trimmed by 0 bases and J by 6 bases, leaving 5 bases between them. The CDR3 extends over 11 amino acids. The chain's CDR3 is CSARDSPEAFF. The DNA for the CDR3 is TGCAGTGCTAGAGATTCCCCTGAAGCTTTCTTT.

This clone has only one observation. This chain joins TRBV7-9 and TRBJ1-1, with 7 bases aligning to TRBD1. The CDR3 extends over 14 amino acids. CDR1 is SEHNR and CDR2 is FQNEAQ in the germline V gene (reference sequence). Trimming at V came to 5 bases and at J to 1 base, leaving 4 bases not matched to a gene. CDR3 in DNA: TGTGCCAGCAGCCCGACAGGGTGGAACACTGAAGCTTTCTTT. As protein: CASSPTGWNTEAFF.

The V call is TRBV18, the J call TRBJ1-1; D uncertain. In germline, CDR1 is KGHSH, CDR2 LQKENI. Trimming removed 0 bases at V and 4 bases at J, with 12 bases between. This CDR3 is 15 amino acids long. The CDR3 loop is CASSPPRSKGTEAFF. DNA of the CDR3: TGTGCCAGCTCACCACCGCGTTCCAAGGGCACTGAAGCTTTCTTT.

The rearrangement joins TRBV5-8 to TRBJ2-5, with 8 bases fitting TRBD1. CDR1 is SGHTS, CDR2 YDEGEE, per germline. V lost 3 bases, J lost 4 bases, and 11 bases stayed unmatched. The CDR3 is made up of 16 amino acids. The chain's CDR3 is CASSSGVDRAGETQYF. CDR3 DNA: TGTGCCAGCAGCTCGGGGGTGGACAGGGCGGGAGAGACCCAGTACTTC. Using reference TRBV5-8 and TRBJ2-5 for the parts outside the CDR3, the full variable domain is EAGVTQSPTHLIKTRGQQATLRCSPISGHTSVYWYQQALGLGLQFLLWYDEGEERNRGNFPPRFSGRQFPNYSSELNVNALELEDSALYLCASSSGVDRAGETQYFGPGTRLLVL.

The genes are TRBV27 and TRBJ2-7; maybe TRBD1 (6 bases). This CDR3 contains 14 residues. Between the trimmed V and J ends, which lost 0 bases and 7 bases, there was a span of 13 bases. Per the germline V gene, CDR1 is MNHEY and CDR2 is SMNVEV (reference sequence). The CDR3 here is CASSLSGAQGEQYF. CDR3 sequence (DNA): TGTGCCAGCAGTTTATCGGGGGCCCAGGGAGAGCAGTACTTC.

The chain employs TRBV29-1 and TRBJ1-5; 8 nucleotides agree with TRBD1. This CDR3 is 18 amino acids long. Germline V CDR1 and CDR2: SQVTM, ANQGSEA. CDR3 DNA sequence: TGCAGAGAAAAGCCCAGGGGGCGCGAAGTATGGCGGAATCAGCCCCAGCATTTT. This codes for CREKPRGREVWRNQPQHF.

V gene TRBV5-4 combines with J gene TRBJ2-1, with 10 bases identical to TRBD2. The CDR3 covers 14 residues. The V and J ends lost 10 bases and 8 bases, in that order; junction bases with no gene match: 12. Per germline, CDR1 SGHNT and CDR2 YYREEE (reference sequence). CDR3 amino acids: CASGTPSGSDEQFF. The CDR3 region has the DNA TGTGCCTCAGGGACCCCTAGCGGGAGTGATGAGCAGTTCTTC. The complete variable domain, with remaining parts taken from reference TRBV5-4 and TRBJ2-1, reads ETGVTQSPTHLIKTRGQQVTLRCSSQSGHNTVSWYQQALGQGPQFIFQYYREEENGRGNFPPRFSGLQFPNYSSELNVNALELDDSALYLCASGTPSGSDEQFFGPGTRLTVL.

This clone was detected once. This chain uses TRBV7-3 with TRBJ2-1; TRBD1 agrees at 8 bases. Germline CDR1 SGHTA, CDR2 FQGTGA. V lost 5 bases and J lost 15; bases outside the gene matches: 9. The CDR3 extends over 12 amino acids. DNA for the CDR3: TGTGCCAGCAGCGGGGACAGGTATTTATGGTTCTTC. Amino acid sequence: CASSGDRYLWFF.

This sequence joins TRBV6-1 and TRBJ1-5; D is ambiguous. Trimming removed 0 bases from V and 5 bases from J, with 14 bases in between. The length of the CDR3 is 16 residues. Germline CDR1 reads MNHNS; CDR2 reads SASEGT. CDR3 residues: CASSEARFEGYQPQHF. The DNA of the CDR3 is TGTGCCAGCAGTGAAGCGCGGTTTGAGGGATATCAGCCCCAGCATTTT.

The CDR3 spells CASSLGFTGDDTEAFF. In DNA, the CDR3 is TGTGCCAGCAGCTTAGGGTTTACAGGGGATGACACTGAAGCTTTCTTT. V gene TRBV7-9 combines with J gene TRBJ1-1; TRBD1 aligns across 7 bases. The ends lost 1 base at V and 3 bases at J; junction bases unmatched: 8. This CDR3 has 16 amino acids. Germline CDR1 SEHNR, CDR2 FQNEAQ (reference sequence).

This sequence joins TRBV7-9 and TRBJ2-1, with no clear D. V was cut by 1 base and J by 8 bases, with 9 bases left in between. The CDR3 totals 13 residues. Germline loops: CDR1 SEHNR, CDR2 FQNEAQ (reference sequence). This CDR3 is CASSLGGDDEQFF. CDR3 sequence (DNA): TGTGCCAGCAGCTTAGGGGGTGACGATGAGCAGTTCTTC.

This sequence joins TRBV5-1 and TRBJ1-2; maybe TRBD1 (5 bases). This CDR3 spans 15 amino acids. Trimming cost V 4 bases and J 4 bases, with 17 bases left between them. The germline gives CDR1 SGHRS, CDR2 YFSETQ. CDR3 bases: TGCGCCAGCAGCCCCCCACACCAGGGTGGCTATGGCTACACCTTC. Translating gives CASSPPHQGGYGYTF.